Below, 31 T cell receptor beta chains from the same sample are listed, as sequenced in a study of glioma-infiltrating T cells after dendritic cell vaccination. Sequencing was performed with immunoSEQ multiplex PCR; in TCRdb, only in-frame clones are kept and a portion is missing. Found here are 100,000 or so clones, about nine tenths of them singletons; the top ten hold 15% to 19%. The sequencing here drew on blood, taken before dendritic cell vaccination. The origin of the receptors is a human donor with glioblastoma.

The chain recombines TRBV7-8 with TRBJ1-1; a possible D gene is TRBD1 (5 bases). The V gene lost 5 bases and the J gene lost 4 bases, with 11 bases spanning the gap. The CDR3 has 13 residues. CDR1 is SGHVS, CDR2 FQNEAQ, per germline. The CDR3 DNA follows: TGTGCCAGCAGCGGCGACAGAGCCACTGAAGCTTTCTTT. Amino acids: CASSGDRATEAFF.

The rearrangement joins TRBV15 to TRBJ2-3; TRBD2 matches 10 bases. This CDR3 has 15 residues. V dropped 9 bases and J dropped 3; count of bases not matched to a gene: 9. Germline loops: CDR1 LNHNV, CDR2 YYDKDF (reference sequence). The CDR3 sequence is CATQRGGTQTDTQYF. The CDR3 DNA reads TGTGCCACTCAGCGGGGGGGGACCCAAACAGATACGCAGTATTTT.

The rearrangement uses TRBV7-2 and TRBJ1-1; a possible D gene is TRBD1 (6 bases). This CDR3 region has 14 residues. V lost 4 bases to trimming and J lost 1 base, with 10 bases between them. CDR1 and CDR2 (germline): SGHTA, FQGNSA. The CDR3, as DNA: TGTGCCAGCAGCTACCCGGACAGGAACACTGAAGCTTTCTTT. Residues: CASSYPDRNTEAFF.

On this clone itself: Germline and junction disagree at one end, which may indicate a read error. The chain uses TRBV25-1 and TRBJ1-1; a weak D match, TRBD1 (6 bases). Germline values: CDR1 MGHDK, CDR2 SYGVNS. The length of the CDR3 is 15 residues. CDR3 amino acids: CASSESPTGDTETFF. The CDR3 DNA follows: TGTGCCAGCAGTGAATCTCCGACAGGAGACACTGAAACTTTCTTT.

The V call is TRBV6-1, the J call TRBJ2-7, with D perhaps TRBD1 (6 bases). The CDR3 consists of 13 residues. Germline CDR1 is MNHNS and CDR2 is SASEGT. V shed 3 bases and J shed 3 bases, with 9 bases lying between them. Here the CDR3 reads CASSEGHLYEQYF. CDR3 coding DNA: TGTGCCAGCAGTGAGGGACACCTCTACGAGCAGTACTTC.

The V gene is TRBV7-9, the J gene TRBJ2-1; D may be TRBD1 (6 bases). CDR3 length: 16 amino acids. The germline CDR1 and CDR2 sequences are SEHNR and FQNEAQ (reference sequence). V lost 5 bases, J lost 0 bases, and 14 bases lay in between. In nucleotides, the CDR3 is TGTGCCAGCAGCGCCCCGACAGGAGGCTCCTACAATGAGCAGTTCTTC. It yields the protein CASSAPTGGSYNEQFF.

The chain combines TRBV6-5 with TRBJ2-7, with D possibly TRBD1 on 6 matching bases. In germline, CDR1 is MNHEY, CDR2 SVGAGI. The CDR3 is made up of 14 amino acids. Trimming removed 4 bases at V and 2 bases at J, with 12 bases between. The CDR3 DNA follows: TGTGCCAGCAGTTCCGAGGACAGTCCCTACGAGCAGTACTTC. Protein sequence: CASSSEDSPYEQYF.

The chain's CDR3 is CASSSRTSGRLYNEQFF. The DNA for the CDR3 is TGTGCCAGCAGCTCTCGGACTAGCGGGAGGCTCTACAATGAGCAGTTCTTC. The chain employs TRBV9 and TRBJ2-1; 14 nucleotides align to TRBD2. CDR3 length: 17 amino acids. The junction had 6 bases not matched to a gene; V was cut back by 4 bases and J by 3 bases. Per the germline V gene, CDR1 is SGDLS and CDR2 is YYNGEE.

The chain recombines TRBV12-2 with TRBJ1-2; whether TRBD1, the table's D call, matches the DNA was not checked. TRBV12-2 is shown as a pseudogene. The CDR3 runs 16 residues. The CDR3 is CASRFGFVGGNYGYTF. In DNA form, the CDR3 reads TGTGCAAGTCGCTTTGGATTTGTAGGGGGCAACTATGGCTACACCTTC.

This CDR3 is CASSVGDTHSPLHF. The CDR3 bases are TGTGCCAGCAGCGTTGGGGACACCCATTCACCCCTCCACTTT. The V and J genes are TRBV9 and TRBJ1-6, with D tentatively TRBD1 (6 bases). Germline loops: CDR1 SGDLS, CDR2 YYNGEE. The CDR3 has 14 residues. Trimming took off 2 bases at V and 8 bases at J, with 11 bases between the two ends.

This clone was counted only a few times. This sequence joins TRBV7-3 and TRBJ2-3; D uncertain. CDR3 length equals 13 residues. Germline CDR1 SGHTA, CDR2 FQGTGA. V was clipped by 4 bases and J by 1 base, with 6 bases between them. CDR3 sequence: CASSSPGTDTQYF. As DNA, the CDR3 is TGTGCCAGCAGCTCCCCAGGCACAGATACGCAGTATTTT.

DNA of the CDR3: TGTGCCAGCAGTGAAGAGTGGACAGGGAATTACGAGCAGTACTTC. Translation: CASSEEWTGNYEQYF. This chain uses TRBV6-1 with TRBJ2-7; TRBD1 matches 8 bases. Germline CDR1 reads MNHNS; CDR2 reads SASEGT. J lost 4 bases, V lost 1 base, and 6 bases had no gene match. This CDR3 contains 15 residues.

This chain links TRBV5-6 with TRBJ2-3; D remains ambiguous. Trimming removed 1 base from V and 3 bases from J, with 12 bases in between. In germline, CDR1 is SGHDT, CDR2 YYEEEE. This CDR3 contains 15 residues. CDR3 nucleotide sequence: TGTGCCAGCAGCTTGTTGCTGTACTCAACAGATACGCAGTATTTT. This codes for CASSLLLYSTDTQYF.

This clone was seen just once. V usage is TRBV18 and J usage is TRBJ1-5; 11 positions agree with TRBD1. The V gene's germline CDR1 is KGHSH and CDR2 LQKENI. V dropped 8 bases and J dropped 6; count of bases not matched to a gene: 9. CDR3 size: 15 residues. In DNA, the CDR3 is TGTGCCAGCGCGGCTCCCGGGACAGGGGGTCAGCCCCAGCATTTT. It specifies CASAAPGTGGQPQHF. The full variable domain, its missing parts supplied by reference TRBV18 and TRBJ1-5, is NAGVMQNPRHLVRRRGQEARLRCSPMKGHSHVYWYRQLPEEGLKFMVYLQKENIIDESGMPKERFSAEFPKEGPSILRIQQVVRGDSAAYFCASAAPGTGGQPQHFGDGTRLSIL.

With regard to this clone: Other DNA sequences of this sample code for an identical CDR3. V usage is TRBV6-5 and J usage is TRBJ2-3; 7 positions match TRBD1. The J segment lost 3 bases and the V segment lost 0 bases, leaving 3 bases of the junction unmatched. CDR1 is MNHEY, CDR2 SVGAGI, per germline. The CDR3 is 15 amino acids. The chain's CDR3 is CASSYSSGGTDTQYF. DNA for the CDR3: TGTGCCAGCAGTTACTCGTCAGGGGGAACAGATACGCAGTATTTT.

In this sample, this clone turned up once. The chain employs TRBV6-1 and TRBJ1-2, with 10 bases lining up with TRBD1. CDR1 and CDR2 (germline): MNHNS, SASEGT. J gave up 7 bases and V 2 bases, and 7 bases lay outside the gene matches. The CDR3 has 15 residues. The CDR3 DNA sequence: TGTGCCAGCAGTGAATTCTGGGACAGGGGATCTGGCTACACCTTC. Protein sequence: CASSEFWDRGSGYTF.

The rearrangement uses TRBV15 and TRBJ2-3; the match to TRBD2 covers 12 bases. Per the germline V gene, CDR1 is LNHNV and CDR2 is YYDKDF (reference sequence). The ends lost 5 bases at V and 8 bases at J; junction bases unmatched: 11. The CDR3 sequence is 16 residues long. In nucleotides, the CDR3 is TGTGCCACCAGCGCCCGTCTAGCGGGAGGGCCAGGTACGCAGTATTTT. Amino acids: CATSARLAGGPGTQYF.

The chain combines TRBV7-9 with TRBJ2-2; possibly TRBD2 for D (6 bases). V was pared by 2 bases and J by 5 bases, with 15 bases between. This CDR3 spans 16 amino acids. Germline V gene sequence: CDR1 SEHNR, CDR2 FQNEAQ (reference sequence). CDR3: CASSLPGIAETGELFF. CDR3 bases: TGTGCCAGCAGCTTACCCGGGATAGCGGAAACCGGGGAGCTGTTTTTT.

The V and J genes are TRBV9 and TRBJ2-3, with 7 nucleotides matching TRBD2. This CDR3 contains 16 residues. Unmatched junction bases numbered 9, after V lost 0 bases and J lost 5 bases. Per germline, CDR1 SGDLS and CDR2 YYNGEE. The CDR3 sequence: CASSVALAGVGDTQYF. The CDR3 coding sequence is TGTGCCAGCAGCGTAGCTTTGGCGGGGGTTGGAGATACGCAGTATTTT.

This chain uses TRBV6-6 with TRBJ1-2, with a tentative D call TRBD1 (5 bases). The V gene's germline CDR1 is MNHNY and CDR2 SVGAGI (reference sequence). CDR3 length: 12 residues. Trimming cost V 8 bases and J 4 bases, with 11 bases left between them. The CDR3 nucleotides read TGTGCCAGCGCAACAGGTCTCTATGGCTACACCTTC. This encodes CASATGLYGYTF.

The chain employs TRBV4-3 and TRBJ1-2, with TRBD1 identical over 7 bases. The CDR3 runs to 15 residues. The V gene end was trimmed by 2 bases and the J gene end by 2 bases; junction bases not matched to a gene: 5. Germline lookup yields CDR1 LGHNA and CDR2 YSLEER. DNA for the CDR3: TGCGCCAGCAGCCAACGGACAGGAGACAACTATGGCTACACCTTC. This codes for CASSQRTGDNYGYTF.

J is TRBJ2-5 and V is TRBV2, with D possibly being TRBD1 (6 bases). Gene TRBJ2-7 matches the end of the DNA better, so the J call may be wrong. The CDR3 sequence is 15 residues long. Germline V gene sequence: CDR1 SNHLY, CDR2 FYNNEI. Written as DNA, the CDR3 is TGTGCCAGCAGTGCCCAGGGGCGCGGTCCCTACGAGCAGTACTTC. Its translation is CASSAQGRGPYEQYF.

The genes are TRBV2 and TRBJ1-6; D may be TRBD1 (6 bases). V was pared by 9 bases and J by 0 bases, with 12 bases between. This CDR3 spans 15 amino acids. Germline values: CDR1 SNHLY, CDR2 FYNNEI. The CDR3 DNA reads TGTGCCAGGAATCAGGGGAGCTCCTATAATTCACCCCTCCACTTT. It encodes CARNQGSSYNSPLHF.

This clone has a single count. The chain combines TRBV25-1 with TRBJ2-7, with D perhaps matching TRBD1 (6 bases). The V gene lost 3 bases and the J gene lost 0 bases, with 15 bases spanning the gap. The CDR3 length is 16 residues. The germline V gene encodes CDR1 MGHDK and CDR2 SYGVNS. The CDR3 here is CASSDTRTGNSYEQYF. The CDR3 DNA reads TGTGCCAGCAGTGACACCCGAACAGGGAACTCCTACGAGCAGTACTTC.

The count of this clone is one. The chain employs TRBV2 and TRBJ1-2; D unclear. V lost 6 bases, J lost 6 bases, and 20 bases lay in between. CDR1 and CDR2 (germline): SNHLY, FYNNEI. This CDR3 comprises 15 residues. The CDR3 sequence: CASSSTRPGSHGYTF. CDR3 bases: TGTGCCAGCAGCTCAACCAGACCGGGGTCCCATGGCTACACCTTC.

The J gene is TRBJ2-7, the V gene TRBV7-9, with 12 positions matching TRBD1. The CDR3 is made up of 19 amino acids. Germline loops: CDR1 SEHNR, CDR2 FQNEAQ (reference sequence). J lost 5 bases, V lost 1 base, and 15 bases had no gene match. As DNA, the CDR3 is TGTGCCAGCAGCTTAGGTGGGACAGGGGGCGTATATGTGTCCGACGAGCAGTACTTC. Its protein product is CASSLGGTGGVYVSDEQYF.

Comment on this clone: Its ends do not fully match the called genes, so a read error is possible. The V and J genes are TRBV5-4 and TRBJ2-7; TRBD1 is a possible D gene (6 bases). The CDR3 consists of 14 residues. CDR1 SGHNT and CDR2 YYREEE come from the germline V gene (reference sequence). The CDR3 sequence: CASSLDQGTYQQYF. The CDR3 DNA reads TGTGCCAGCAGCTTGGACCAGGGGACCTACCAGCAGTACTTC.

V gene TRBV6-6 combines with J gene TRBJ1-1; no clear D. CDR3 length: 14 residues. In germline, CDR1 is MNHNY, CDR2 SVGAGI (reference sequence). Between the trimmed V and J ends, which lost 7 bases and 0 bases, there was a span of 12 bases. The CDR3 DNA reads as TGTGCCAGCACCCCGGTGGCGGTGAACACTGAAGCTTTCTTT. It is translated as CASTPVAVNTEAFF.

This clone was detected once. The chain links TRBV30 to TRBJ2-5; D gene uncertain. The ends were cut back, 2 bases at V and 5 bases at J, with 18 bases in the middle. Germline V lookup: CDR1 GTSNPN, CDR2 SVGIG (reference sequence). The CDR3 is 15 residues long. The CDR3 is CAWSLSSPAAETQYF. CDR3 DNA: TGTGCCTGGAGTCTTAGCAGTCCCGCGGCGGAGACCCAGTACTTC.

The chain has TRBV25-1 and TRBJ1-3, with TRBD1 as a possible D gene (5 bases). The CDR3 loop spans 15 amino acids. V dropped 1 base and J dropped 2 bases, with 9 bases sitting between them. The germline V gene encodes CDR1 MGHDK and CDR2 SYGVNS. The CDR3, as DNA: TGTGCCAGCAGTGAATTTTCCAGGGCTGGAAACACCATATATTTT. Translated: CASSEFSRAGNTIYF.

The chain uses TRBV6-5 and TRBJ1-5; a weak D match, TRBD1 (5 bases). CDR3 length equals 16 residues. Trimming left V 0 bases short and J 0 bases short, with 9 bases between. Germline assignment: CDR1 MNHEY and CDR2 SVGAGI. The CDR3 DNA is TGTGCCAGCAGTTACTCGGGGGGGTCTAGCAATCAGCCCCAGCATTTT. Protein product: CASSYSGGSSNQPQHF.